The 12 T cell receptor beta chains below come from one sample, sequenced in a study of siplizumab effects on memory and regulatory T cells. TCRdb's copy holds only in-frame clones and misses some; the assay was immunoSEQ multiplex PCR. Of 60,000 or so clones detected, 85% to 95% appear once; the ten largest clones hold about two fifths. Sequenced material: CD8+ T cells sorted from blood. The source of these receptors is a human donor in good health.

For the CDR3, the DNA is TGCGCCAGCAGCCAAGATATCCCAGGATACTCTGGGGCCAACGTCCTGACTTTC. This sequence encodes CASSQDIPGYSGANVLTF. This chain joins TRBV4-3 and TRBJ2-6; the D is unclear. Trimming shortened V by 0 bases and J by 0 bases, and 12 bases separated the two germline ends. This CDR3 region has 18 residues. Germline lookup yields CDR1 LGHNA and CDR2 YSLEER.

The rearrangement uses TRBV6-4 and TRBJ2-5; TRBD2 aligns across 7 bases. Germline assignment: CDR1 MRHNA and CDR2 SNTAGT. This CDR3 has 15 amino acids. The V segment lost 3 bases and the J segment 9 bases; nucleotides outside the gene matches: 13. The CDR3 DNA reads TGTGCCAGCAGTGAATTCGGTGGGAGGGCCTGGCCCCAGTACTTC. Amino acid sequence: CASSEFGGRAWPQYF.

The chain uses TRBV28 and TRBJ1-2; weak D call: TRBD1 (5 bases). The CDR3 covers 15 residues. From germline, CDR1 is MDHEN and CDR2 SYDVKM. Trimming left V 4 bases short and J 3 bases short, with 15 bases between. CDR3 in amino acids: CASSSGPMAHYGYTF. The CDR3 coding sequence is TGTGCCAGCAGTTCGGGACCCATGGCGCACTATGGCTACACCTTC.

The chain joins TRBV29-1 to TRBJ2-7; 13 nucleotides line up with TRBD2. Germline loops: CDR1 SQVTM, CDR2 ANQGSEA. The trim removed 6 bases at V and 5 bases at J, leaving 13 bases unmatched. The CDR3 totals 16 residues. CDR3 residues: CSVANGLAGVRNEQYF. CDR3 coding DNA: TGCAGCGTGGCGAACGGACTAGCGGGAGTTCGGAACGAGCAGTACTTC.

This chain connects TRBV4-3 to TRBJ2-7; 8 bases line up with TRBD1. Germline V gene lookup returns CDR1 LGHNA and CDR2 YSLEER. The CDR3 spans 14 residues. V trimming: 3 bases; J trimming: 6 bases; junction bases outside the gene matches: 7. The CDR3 is CASSHIQGAGEQYF. CDR3 DNA: TGCGCCAGCAGCCATATCCAGGGGGCGGGCGAGCAGTACTTC.

This chain joins TRBV29-1 and TRBJ2-7; TRBD2 agrees at 13 bases. The CDR3 runs to 16 residues. CDR1 is SQVTM and CDR2 is ANQGSEA in the germline V gene. The junction had 7 bases not matched to a gene; V was cut back by 1 base and J by 4 bases. The CDR3 DNA reads TGCAGCGTTGAAGGTATCGGACTAGCGGGAGAATACGAGCAGTACTTC. Amino acids: CSVEGIGLAGEYEQYF.

This clone appeared a few times. The chain recombines TRBV6-1 with TRBJ2-6; TRBD2 is a possible D gene (5 bases). V was clipped by 6 bases and J by 0 bases, with 9 bases between them. The CDR3 length is 15 residues. Germline loops: CDR1 MNHNS, CDR2 SASEGT. The CDR3 bases are TGTGCCAGCAGCCCGGGGAACTCTGGGGCCAACGTCCTGACTTTC. Protein sequence: CASSPGNSGANVLTF.

This chain uses TRBV9 with TRBJ2-3; D unclear. V lost 0 bases and J lost 3, with 5 bases in between. Per germline, CDR1 SGDLS and CDR2 YYNGEE. This CDR3 contains 13 residues. CDR3 sequence (DNA): TGTGCCAGCAGCGTAGGGTTGACAGATACGCAGTATTTT. It yields the protein CASSVGLTDTQYF. The variable domain in full, with the rest retrieved from reference TRBV9 and TRBJ2-3, is DSGVTQTPKHLITATGQRVTLRCSPRSGDLSVYWYQQSLDQGLQFLIQYYNGEERAKGNILERFSAQQFPDLHSELNLSSLELGDSALYFCASSVGLTDTQYFGPGTRLTVL.

This chain joins TRBV28 and TRBJ2-7; 8 positions agree with TRBD1. J gave up 7 bases and V 6 bases, and 11 bases lay outside the gene matches. Germline assignment: CDR1 MDHEN and CDR2 SYDVKM. This CDR3 has 14 residues. In DNA form, the CDR3 reads TGTGCCAGCAGCTTACCGGGACAGGCTTCGGAGCAGTACTTC. Translated: CASSLPGQASEQYF.

The rearrangement uses TRBV28 and TRBJ2-7; 7 bases map to TRBD1. The germline gives CDR1 MDHEN, CDR2 SYDVKM. V dropped 6 bases and J dropped 5; count of bases not matched to a gene: 16. The CDR3 is 16 residues long. In nucleotides, the CDR3 is TGTGCCAGCAGATGGACAGGCGGTTCAAGTTCCGACGAGCAGTACTTC. Amino acids: CASRWTGGSSSDEQYF.

This clone rates as medium-sized (0.01 to 0.1%). The V gene is TRBV7-9, the J gene TRBJ1-2; D not resolved. The V gene lost 5 bases and the J gene lost 1 base, with 11 bases spanning the gap. The CDR3 is 14 residues long. Germline lookup yields CDR1 SEHNR and CDR2 FQNEAQ (reference sequence). The CDR3 bases are TGTGCCAGCAGCCCGCCCTGGGGTAACTATGGCTACACCTTC. Protein product: CASSPPWGNYGYTF. The whole variable domain, remainder taken from reference TRBV7-9 and TRBJ1-2, is DTGVSQNPRHKITKRGQNVTFRCDPISEHNRLYWYRQTLGQGPEFLTYFQNEAQLEKSRLLSDRFSAERPKGSFSTLEIQRTEQGDSAMYLCASSPPWGNYGYTFGSGTRLTVV.

The chain joins TRBV28 to TRBJ1-3; no definite D call. The CDR3 is 15 amino acids. Germline CDR1 MDHEN, CDR2 SYDVKM. V was cut by 7 bases and J by 0 bases, with 13 bases left in between. The CDR3 is CASNPLGVSGNTIYF. As DNA, the CDR3 is TGTGCCAGCAATCCCCTCGGCGTCTCTGGAAACACCATATATTTT. The entire variable domain, with the rest obtained from reference TRBV28 and TRBJ1-3, is as follows: DVKVTQSSRYLVKRTGEKVFLECVQDMDHENMFWYRQDPGLGLRLIYFSYDVKMKEKGDIPEGYSVSREKKERFSLILESASTNQTSMYLCASNPLGVSGNTIYFGEGSWLTVV.